These 30 T cell receptor beta chains originate from one sample sequenced in a study of blood T cell repertoires in COVID-19. TCRdb's table, derived via immunoSEQ multiplex PCR, lists solely in-frame clones and lacks some. The sample holds 270,000 or so clones; 83% are singletons and the top ten take approximately 10%. Sequenced: peripheral blood. All receptors derive from a woman in her forties or fifties who had recovered from COVID-19.

J is TRBJ2-1 and V is TRBV5-4, with D tentatively TRBD1 (5 bases). Germline values: CDR1 SGHNT, CDR2 YYREEE (reference sequence). Trimming shortened V by 4 bases and J by 4 bases, and 6 bases separated the two germline ends. CDR3 length equals 12 residues. The CDR3 region has the DNA TGTGCCAGCAGCCAGGGTTACAATGAGCAGTTCTTC. This sequence encodes CASSQGYNEQFF.

The V gene is TRBV6-6, the J gene TRBJ1-2, with 10 bases that match TRBD1. V was clipped by 5 bases and J by 7 bases; unmatched bases: 10. CDR3 size: 15 residues. CDR1 and CDR2 from the germline V gene are MNHNY and SVGAGI (reference sequence). CDR3 protein: CASSGVGDRGSGYTF. The CDR3 DNA is TGTGCCAGCAGTGGGGTGGGGGACAGGGGAAGTGGCTACACCTTC.

The genes are TRBV30 and TRBJ1-2; tentatively, D is TRBD1 (5 bases). CDR1 is GTSNPN, CDR2 SVGIG, per germline (reference sequence). Between the trimmed V and J ends, which lost 0 bases and 8 bases, there was a span of 13 bases. The length of the CDR3 is 13 residues. CDR3 DNA sequence: TGTGCCTGGAGTGTGAGGAGGGGTGGCGGCTACACCTTC. It translates to CAWSVRRGGGYTF.

The genes are TRBV27 and TRBJ1-1; D ambiguous. V lost 6 bases, J lost 1 base, and 9 bases lay in between. This CDR3 is 13 amino acids long. The germline CDR1 and CDR2 sequences are MNHEY and SMNVEV (reference sequence). The CDR3 DNA reads as TGTGCCAGCAGCCGAACACCGAACACTGAAGCTTTCTTT. Translated: CASSRTPNTEAFF.

The rearrangement links TRBV19 to TRBJ1-2; D remains unclear. Trimming cost V 5 bases and J 4 bases, with 8 bases left between them. The germline V gene has CDR1 LNHDA and CDR2 SQIVND (reference sequence). The CDR3 length is 12 residues. The chain's CDR3 is CASSEQSYGYTF. The CDR3 DNA follows: TGTGCCAGTAGTGAACAGAGCTATGGCTACACCTTC.

The CDR3 DNA follows: TGTGCCAGCAGTAAGCGGGCCTCTTACAATGAGCAGTTCTTC. It encodes CASSKRASYNEQFF. The genes are TRBV6-2 or TRBV6-3 and TRBJ2-1, with D perhaps matching TRBD2 (6 bases). Trimming pared 5 bases from V and 4 bases from J, leaving 12 bases between. Germline loops: CDR1 MNHEY, CDR2 SVGEGT. The CDR3 totals 14 residues.

The chain carries TRBV30 and TRBJ1-5; D perhaps matches TRBD1 (5 bases). The CDR3 sequence is 13 residues long. Germline CDR1 is GTSNPN and CDR2 is SVGIG (reference sequence). Trimming cost V 3 bases and J 4 bases, with 10 bases left between them. The CDR3 nucleotides are TGTGCCTGGAGCCACAGGATGAATCAGCCCCAGCATTTT. Translating gives CAWSHRMNQPQHF.

This rearrangement joins TRBV28 to TRBJ1-3; D call uncertain. There are 15 residues in the CDR3. The V gene's germline CDR1 is MDHEN and CDR2 SYDVKM. Between the trimmed V and J ends, which lost 6 bases and 4 bases, there was a span of 16 bases. DNA for the CDR3: TGTGCCAGCAGCCTACAGCGGCAGAACGGAAACACCATATATTTT. It translates to CASSLQRQNGNTIYF.

V and J are TRBV6-1 and TRBJ2-1, with 8 bases matching TRBD2. V lost 1 base and J lost 2; bases outside the gene matches: 10. The CDR3 is 18 amino acids. CDR1 is MNHNS and CDR2 is SASEGT in the germline V gene. CDR3 protein: CASSEGAGREGAYNEQFF. The CDR3 nucleotides read TGTGCCAGCAGTGAAGGGGCTGGACGGGAGGGGGCCTACAATGAGCAGTTCTTC.

This clone was counted a single time. The V call is TRBV4-1, the J call TRBJ1-5, with unresolved D. Trimming took 0 bases from V and 9 from J, leaving 15 bases between them. This CDR3 comprises 15 residues. Germline assignment: CDR1 MGHRA and CDR2 YSYEKL. The CDR3 DNA reads as TGCGCCAGCAGCCAAGATCATGGACTCGGTCTGCCCCAGCATTTT. It encodes CASSQDHGLGLPQHF.

The chain carries TRBV28 and TRBJ1-5; tentative D call: TRBD1 (5 bases). Germline V gives CDR1 MDHEN, CDR2 SYDVKM. CDR3 length: 15 amino acids. V lost 1 base to trimming and J lost 6 bases, with 13 bases between them. The CDR3 here is CASSLSFGGGQPQHF. The CDR3 bases are TGTGCCAGCAGTTTATCTTTCGGGGGGGGTCAGCCCCAGCATTTT.

The CDR3 protein is CASKRQDQYGYTF. CDR3 in DNA: TGTGCCAGCAAGAGACAGGACCAATATGGCTACACCTTC. This chain joins TRBV6-5 and TRBJ1-2, with D perhaps TRBD1 (6 bases). Trimming shortened V by 7 bases and J by 5 bases, and 14 bases separated the two germline ends. Germline V CDR1 and CDR2: MNHEY, SVGAGI. The length of the CDR3 is 13 residues.

This clone was observed a handful of times. V is TRBV7-2 and J is TRBJ2-3, with 12 bases fitting TRBD2. Germline V gene lookup returns CDR1 SGHTA and CDR2 FQGNSA. This CDR3 comprises 17 residues. V was clipped by 3 bases and J by 0 bases; unmatched bases: 4. DNA for the CDR3: TGTGCCAGCAGCTTGTGGACTAGCGGGGTGAGCACAGATACGCAGTATTTT. Encoded protein: CASSLWTSGVSTDTQYF.

This chain joins TRBV6-2 or TRBV6-3 and TRBJ2-1; maybe TRBD2 (6 bases). V was pared by 4 bases and J by 10 bases, with 11 bases between. Germline V lookup: CDR1 MNHEY, CDR2 SVGEGT. This CDR3 spans 12 amino acids. This CDR3 reads CASSSGGWEQFF. The DNA of the CDR3 is TGTGCCAGCAGTTCTGGGGGGTGGGAGCAGTTCTTC.

The rearrangement joins TRBV4-3 to TRBJ2-1; TRBD2 might be the D (6 bases). The V end was cut by 4 bases, the J end by 6 bases, with 10 bases between. CDR3 size: 13 residues. Per germline, CDR1 LGHNA and CDR2 YSLEER. This CDR3 is CASSRGMSNEQFF. The CDR3 DNA follows: TGCGCCAGCAGCCGCGGGATGAGCAATGAGCAGTTCTTC.

This clone was found once. CDR3 coding DNA: TGTGCCAGCAGCCCTCTAGCGGGAGGGCCCCATGAGCAGTTCTTC. Its protein is CASSPLAGGPHEQFF. This chain links TRBV11-2 with TRBJ2-1; the match to TRBD2 covers 12 bases. This CDR3 is 15 amino acids long. V shed 5 bases and J 8 bases; nucleotides not matched to a gene: 7. Germline lookup yields CDR1 SGHAT and CDR2 FQNNGV.

This clone was counted a single time. V and J are TRBV6-5 and TRBJ1-6, with a weak D call TRBD1 (5 bases). CDR3 length: 15 amino acids. V was shortened by 0 bases and J by 10 bases, with 13 bases between the two germline ends. Germline CDR1 and CDR2: MNHEY and SVGAGI. CDR3 DNA sequence: TGTGCCAGCAGTTACTCGAATCTAGGGGCCTCACCCCTCCACTTT. Its protein is CASSYSNLGASPLHF.

The chain joins TRBV3-1 (or the pseudogene TRBV3-2) to TRBJ1-3; tentative D call: TRBD1 (6 bases). The V and J ends lost 5 bases and 4 bases respectively, with 12 bases between them. The CDR3 is made up of 14 amino acids. Germline V gene data show CDR1 as LGHDT and CDR2 as YNNKEL (reference sequence). CDR3 sequence reads: CASSYRVSGNTIYF. The CDR3 nucleotides are TGTGCCAGCAGCTACAGGGTCTCAGGAAACACCATATATTTT.

V usage is TRBV6-5 and J usage is TRBJ2-7; TRBD2 aligns across 7 bases. Germline-derived CDR1 and CDR2 are MNHEY and SVGAGI. The trim removed 7 bases at V and 0 bases at J, leaving 3 bases unmatched. The CDR3 totals 13 residues. The CDR3: CASILADSYEQYF. The CDR3 DNA reads as TGTGCCAGCATCCTAGCGGACTCCTACGAGCAGTACTTC.

This chain joins TRBV5-4 and TRBJ2-7, with TRBD1 identical over 7 bases. The CDR3 is 14 residues long. The V gene's germline CDR1 is SGHNT and CDR2 YYREEE (reference sequence). Unmatched junction bases numbered 2, after V lost 0 bases and J lost 2 bases. This CDR3 is CASSLETGTYEQYF. The CDR3, as DNA: TGTGCCAGCAGCTTGGAGACAGGGACCTACGAGCAGTACTTC.

This clone appeared a single time. The rearrangement joins TRBV2 to TRBJ1-2; 9 bases agree with TRBD1. CDR1 and CDR2 (germline): SNHLY, FYNNEI. J was trimmed by 2 bases and V by 0 bases; bases with no gene match: 16. The CDR3 runs 20 residues. CDR3: CASSEALLGQGGGSNYGYTF. The CDR3 coding sequence is TGTGCCAGCAGTGAAGCGCTTTTGGGACAGGGAGGCGGTAGCAACTATGGCTACACCTTC.

This chain joins TRBV9 and TRBJ2-6; D remains ambiguous. V was pared by 0 bases and J by 0 bases, with 7 bases between. This CDR3 comprises 16 residues. Germline CDR1 is SGDLS and CDR2 is YYNGEE. The CDR3 reads CASSVAPVSGANVLTF. In DNA form, the CDR3 reads TGTGCCAGCAGCGTAGCTCCCGTCTCTGGGGCCAACGTCCTGACTTTC.

This chain uses TRBV25-1 with TRBJ2-5; 9 bases align to TRBD2. V trimming: 3 bases; J trimming: 1 base; junction bases outside the gene matches: 0. This CDR3 spans 14 amino acids. Looked up from germline, CDR1 is MGHDK and CDR2 is SYGVNS. CDR3 sequence: CASSETSGQETQYF. The CDR3 DNA sequence: TGTGCCAGCAGTGAGACTAGCGGCCAAGAGACCCAGTACTTC. Drawing the rest from reference TRBV25-1 and TRBJ2-5, the complete variable domain is EADIYQTPRYLVIGTGKKITLECSQTMGHDKMYWYQQDPGMELHLIHYSYGVNSTEKGDLSSESTVSRIRTEHFPLTLESARPSHTSQYLCASSETSGQETQYFGPGTRLLVL.

The chain couples TRBV11-2 to TRBJ2-7; perhaps TRBD1 as D (5 bases). CDR1 and CDR2 (germline): SGHAT, FQNNGV. The CDR3 covers 15 residues. V shed 4 bases and J shed 3 bases, with 16 bases lying between them. Written as DNA, the CDR3 is TGTGCCAGCAGCTCGGCCCTTGACAGCTTCTACGAGCAGTACTTC. This gives the protein CASSSALDSFYEQYF.

V and J are TRBV4-3 and TRBJ2-7; a weak D match, TRBD2 (5 bases). The ends were cut back, 5 bases at V and 5 bases at J, with 19 bases in the middle. The CDR3 extends over 15 amino acids. Germline V lookup: CDR1 LGHNA, CDR2 YSLEER. CDR3 region: CASSVGRGTSNEQYF. The DNA of the CDR3 is TGCGCCAGCAGCGTCGGCCGGGGAACGTCGAACGAGCAGTACTTC.

The rearrangement joins TRBV19 to TRBJ1-1; D ambiguous. Germline V gene lookup returns CDR1 LNHDA and CDR2 SQIVND (reference sequence). CDR3 length equals 13 residues. V was pared by 3 bases and J by 2 bases, with 7 bases between. This chain's CDR3 is CASSMNTNTEAFF. The CDR3 DNA sequence: TGTGCCAGTAGTATGAACACCAACACTGAAGCTTTCTTT.

The rearrangement joins TRBV5-1 to TRBJ1-1, with 7 positions matching TRBD1. After removal of 3 bases from V and 0 bases from J, the junction contained 2 bases not matched to a gene. Germline V lookup: CDR1 SGHRS, CDR2 YFSETQ. The CDR3 sequence is 14 residues long. CDR3 loop: CASSSGQMNTEAFF. CDR3 sequence (DNA): TGCGCCAGCAGCTCGGGACAGATGAACACTGAAGCTTTCTTT.

The rearrangement joins TRBV27 to TRBJ2-1, with a weak D call TRBD2 (5 bases). Between the trimmed V and J ends, which lost 6 bases and 0 bases, there was a span of 9 bases. CDR1 is MNHEY, CDR2 SMNVEV, per germline (reference sequence). The CDR3 is 14 residues long. The CDR3 loop reads CASSAGRSYNEQFF. As DNA, the CDR3 is TGTGCCAGCAGCGCGGGCCGCTCCTACAATGAGCAGTTCTTC.

The chain uses TRBV7-9 and TRBJ1-1; the D gene is possibly TRBD1 (6 bases). Germline values: CDR1 SEHNR, CDR2 FQNEAQ (reference sequence). Trimming took off 3 bases at V and 1 base at J, with 12 bases between the two ends. This CDR3 has 15 residues. CDR3 sequence (DNA): TGTGCCAGCAGCTTCGGGCTACAGGGGAACACTGAAGCTTTCTTT. Its translation: CASSFGLQGNTEAFF. The full variable domain, completed using reference TRBV7-9 and TRBJ1-1, is DTGVSQNPRHKITKRGQNVTFRCDPISEHNRLYWYRQTLGQGPEFLTYFQNEAQLEKSRLLSDRFSAERPKGSFSTLEIQRTEQGDSAMYLCASSFGLQGNTEAFFGQGTRLTVV.

This chain connects TRBV7-2 to TRBJ2-3, with TRBD2 as a possible D gene (6 bases). Germline V lookup: CDR1 SGHTA, CDR2 FQGNSA. V was cut by 1 base and J by 1 base, with 21 bases left in between. CDR3 length: 19 residues. CDR3 amino acids: CASSLVFPGVVSGTDTQYF. The CDR3 DNA reads TGTGCCAGCAGCTTAGTATTCCCGGGGGTCGTGAGCGGCACAGATACGCAGTATTTT. The complete variable domain, with remaining parts taken from reference TRBV7-2 and TRBJ2-3, reads GAGVSQSPSNKVTEKGKDVELRCDPISGHTALYWYRQSLGQGLEFLIYFQGNSAPDKSGLPSDRFSAERTGGSVSTLTIQRTQQEDSAVYLCASSLVFPGVVSGTDTQYFGPGTRLTVL.